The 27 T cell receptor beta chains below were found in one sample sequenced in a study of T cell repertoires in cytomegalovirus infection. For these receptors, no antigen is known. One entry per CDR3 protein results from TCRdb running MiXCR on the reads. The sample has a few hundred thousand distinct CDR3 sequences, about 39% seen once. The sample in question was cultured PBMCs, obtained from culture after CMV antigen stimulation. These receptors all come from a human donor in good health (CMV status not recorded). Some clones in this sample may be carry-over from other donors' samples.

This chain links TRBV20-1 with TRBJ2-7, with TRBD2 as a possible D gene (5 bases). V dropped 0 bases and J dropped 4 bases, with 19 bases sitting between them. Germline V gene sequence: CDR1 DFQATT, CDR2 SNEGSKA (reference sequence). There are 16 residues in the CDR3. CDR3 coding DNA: TGCAGTGCTAGAGATCGGCTAGCCCCTGGGTTATACGAGCAGTACTTC. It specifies CSARDRLAPGLYEQYF.

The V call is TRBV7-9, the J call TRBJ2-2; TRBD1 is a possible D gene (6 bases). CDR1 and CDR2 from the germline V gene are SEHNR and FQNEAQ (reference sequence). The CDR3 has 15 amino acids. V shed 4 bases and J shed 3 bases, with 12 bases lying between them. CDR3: CASSSDRKDTGELFF. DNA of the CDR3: TGTGCCAGCAGCTCCGACAGGAAGGACACCGGGGAGCTGTTTTTT.

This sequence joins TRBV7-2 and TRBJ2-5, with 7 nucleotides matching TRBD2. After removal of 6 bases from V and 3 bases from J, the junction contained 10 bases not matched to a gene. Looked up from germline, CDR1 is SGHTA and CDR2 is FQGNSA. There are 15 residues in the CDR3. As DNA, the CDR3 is TGTGCCAGCAGTTCAACCGGGACTACCAAAGAGACCCAGTACTTC. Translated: CASSSTGTTKETQYF.

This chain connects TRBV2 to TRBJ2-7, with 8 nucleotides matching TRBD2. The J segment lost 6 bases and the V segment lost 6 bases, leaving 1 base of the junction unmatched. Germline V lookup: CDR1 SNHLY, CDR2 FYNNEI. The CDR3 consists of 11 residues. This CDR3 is CASRAGGEQYF. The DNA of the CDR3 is TGTGCCAGCAGGGCGGGGGGCGAGCAGTACTTC.

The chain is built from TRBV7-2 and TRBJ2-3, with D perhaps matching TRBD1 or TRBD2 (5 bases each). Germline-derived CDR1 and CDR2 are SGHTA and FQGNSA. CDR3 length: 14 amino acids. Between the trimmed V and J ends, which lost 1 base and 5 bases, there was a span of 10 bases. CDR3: CASSLVGAGDTQYF. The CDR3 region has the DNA TGTGCCAGCAGCTTAGTCGGGGCGGGAGATACGCAGTATTTT.

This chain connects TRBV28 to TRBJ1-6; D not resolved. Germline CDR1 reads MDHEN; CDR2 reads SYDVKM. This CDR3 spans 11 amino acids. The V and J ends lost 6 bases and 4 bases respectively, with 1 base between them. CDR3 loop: CASRYNSPLHF. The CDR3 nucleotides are TGTGCCAGCAGGTATAATTCACCCCTCCACTTT. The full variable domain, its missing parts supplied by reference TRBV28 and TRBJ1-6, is DVKVTQSSRYLVKRTGEKVFLECVQDMDHENMFWYRQDPGLGLRLIYFSYDVKMKEKGDIPEGYSVSREKKERFSLILESASTNQTSMYLCASRYNSPLHFGNGTRLTVT.

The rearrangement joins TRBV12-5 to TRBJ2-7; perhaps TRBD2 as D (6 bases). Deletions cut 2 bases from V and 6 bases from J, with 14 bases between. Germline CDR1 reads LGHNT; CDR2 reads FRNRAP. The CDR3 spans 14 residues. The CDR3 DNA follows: TGTGCTAGTGGTTTGTCCGGAGGGCGATTCGAGCAGTACTTC. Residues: CASGLSGGRFEQYF.

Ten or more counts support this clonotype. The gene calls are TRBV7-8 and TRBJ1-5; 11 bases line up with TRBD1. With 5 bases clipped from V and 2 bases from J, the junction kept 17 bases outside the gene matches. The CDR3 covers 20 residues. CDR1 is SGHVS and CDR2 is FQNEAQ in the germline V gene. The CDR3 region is CASSPVPGTGGLGRNQPQHF. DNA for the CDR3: TGTGCCAGCAGCCCAGTACCGGGGACAGGGGGTTTGGGTCGCAATCAGCCCCAGCATTTT.

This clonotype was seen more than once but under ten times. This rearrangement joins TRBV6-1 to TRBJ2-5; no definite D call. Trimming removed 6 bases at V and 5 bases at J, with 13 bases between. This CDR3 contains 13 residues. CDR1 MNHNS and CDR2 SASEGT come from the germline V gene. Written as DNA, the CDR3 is TGTGCCAGCAGGAAGTGGGGTACCGAGACCCAGTACTTC. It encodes CASRKWGTETQYF.

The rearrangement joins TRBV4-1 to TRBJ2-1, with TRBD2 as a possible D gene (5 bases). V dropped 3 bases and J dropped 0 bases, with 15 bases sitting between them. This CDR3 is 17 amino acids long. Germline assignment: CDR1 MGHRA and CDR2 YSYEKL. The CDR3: CASSQVRASSSYNEQFF. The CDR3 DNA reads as TGCGCCAGCAGCCAGGTGAGGGCGTCTAGCTCCTACAATGAGCAGTTCTTC.

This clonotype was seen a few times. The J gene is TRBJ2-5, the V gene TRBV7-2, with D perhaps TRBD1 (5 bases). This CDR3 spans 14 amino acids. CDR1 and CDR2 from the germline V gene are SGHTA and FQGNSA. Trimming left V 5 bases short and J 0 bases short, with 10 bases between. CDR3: CASSTDRYQETQYF. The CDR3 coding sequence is TGTGCCAGCAGCACCGACAGATACCAAGAGACCCAGTACTTC.

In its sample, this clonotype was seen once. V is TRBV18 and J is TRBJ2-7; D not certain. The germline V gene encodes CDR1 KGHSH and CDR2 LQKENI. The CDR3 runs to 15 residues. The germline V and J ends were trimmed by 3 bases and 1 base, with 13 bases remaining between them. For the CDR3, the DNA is TGTGCCAGCTCACCGGGGTTTGGGGATTCCTACGAGCAGTACTTC. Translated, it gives CASSPGFGDSYEQYF.

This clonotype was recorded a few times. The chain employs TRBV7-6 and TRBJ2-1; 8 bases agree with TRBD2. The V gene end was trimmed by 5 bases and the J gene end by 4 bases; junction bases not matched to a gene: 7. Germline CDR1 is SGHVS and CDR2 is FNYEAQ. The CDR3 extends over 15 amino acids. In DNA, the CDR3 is TGTGCCAGCAGCCTGAGCGGGAGTAGGTACAATGAGCAGTTCTTC. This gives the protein CASSLSGSRYNEQFF.

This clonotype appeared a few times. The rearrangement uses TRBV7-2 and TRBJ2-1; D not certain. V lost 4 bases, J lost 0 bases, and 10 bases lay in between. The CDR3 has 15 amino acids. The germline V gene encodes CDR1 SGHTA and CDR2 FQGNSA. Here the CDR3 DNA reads TGTGCCAGCAGCTCCAGTAGTTCCTCCTACAATGAGCAGTTCTTC. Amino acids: CASSSSSSSYNEQFF.

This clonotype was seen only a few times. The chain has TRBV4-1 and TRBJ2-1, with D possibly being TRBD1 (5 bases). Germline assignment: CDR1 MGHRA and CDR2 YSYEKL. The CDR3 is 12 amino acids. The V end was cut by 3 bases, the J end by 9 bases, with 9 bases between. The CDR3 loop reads CASSHSDSEQFF. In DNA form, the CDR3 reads TGCGCCAGCAGCCACTCCGACAGTGAGCAGTTCTTC.

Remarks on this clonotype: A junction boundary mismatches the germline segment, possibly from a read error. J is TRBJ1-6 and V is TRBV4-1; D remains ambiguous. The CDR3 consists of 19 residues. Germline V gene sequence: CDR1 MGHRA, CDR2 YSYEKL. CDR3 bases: TGTGCCAGCAGCCAAGTAAGAGTAGACGGTACGGCGCCTAATTCACCCCTCCACTTT. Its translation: CASSQVRVDGTAPNSPLHF.

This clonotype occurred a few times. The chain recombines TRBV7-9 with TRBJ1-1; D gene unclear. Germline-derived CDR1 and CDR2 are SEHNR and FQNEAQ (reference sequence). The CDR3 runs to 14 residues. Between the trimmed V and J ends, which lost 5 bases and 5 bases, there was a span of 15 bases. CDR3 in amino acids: CASSEGLGGTEAFF. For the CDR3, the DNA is TGTGCCAGCAGCGAAGGACTTGGTGGGACTGAAGCTTTCTTT.

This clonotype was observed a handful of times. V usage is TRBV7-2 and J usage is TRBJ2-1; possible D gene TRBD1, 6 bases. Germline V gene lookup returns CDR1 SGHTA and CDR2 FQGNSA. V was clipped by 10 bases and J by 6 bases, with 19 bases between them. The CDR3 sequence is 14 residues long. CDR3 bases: TGTGCCACCCCACAGGGTTCGTTGGTCAATGAGCAGTTCTTC. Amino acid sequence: CATPQGSLVNEQFF.

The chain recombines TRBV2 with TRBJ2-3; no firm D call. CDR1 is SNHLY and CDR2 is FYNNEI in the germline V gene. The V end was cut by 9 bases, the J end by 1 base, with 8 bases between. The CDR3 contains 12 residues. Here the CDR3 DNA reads TGTGCCAGTGAGGCAGGCACAGATACGCAGTATTTT. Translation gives CASEAGTDTQYF.

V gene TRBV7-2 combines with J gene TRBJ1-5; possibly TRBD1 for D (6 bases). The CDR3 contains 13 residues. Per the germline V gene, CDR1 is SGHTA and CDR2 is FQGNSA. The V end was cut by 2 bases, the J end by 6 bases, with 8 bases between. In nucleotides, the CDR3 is TGTGCCAGCAGCTTATCAGGGGTTCAGCCCCAGCATTTT. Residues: CASSLSGVQPQHF.

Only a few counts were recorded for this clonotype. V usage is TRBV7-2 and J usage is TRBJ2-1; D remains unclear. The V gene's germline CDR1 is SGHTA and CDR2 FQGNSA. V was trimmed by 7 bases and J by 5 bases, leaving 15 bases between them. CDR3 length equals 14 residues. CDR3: CASKIVGKDNEQFF. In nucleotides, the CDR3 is TGTGCCAGCAAGATAGTAGGGAAGGACAATGAGCAGTTCTTC.

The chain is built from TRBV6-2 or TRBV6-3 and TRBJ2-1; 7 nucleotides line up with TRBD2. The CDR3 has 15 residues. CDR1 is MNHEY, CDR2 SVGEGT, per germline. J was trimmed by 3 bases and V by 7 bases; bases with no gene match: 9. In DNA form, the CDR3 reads TGTGCCAGCATTAAAAGCGGGGTCAGCTACAATGAGCAGTTCTTC. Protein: CASIKSGVSYNEQFF.

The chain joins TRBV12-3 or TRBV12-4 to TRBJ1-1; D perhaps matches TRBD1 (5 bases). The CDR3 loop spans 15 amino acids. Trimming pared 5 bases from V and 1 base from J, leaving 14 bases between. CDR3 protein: CASSRFAGQNTEAFF. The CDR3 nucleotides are TGTGCCAGCAGTCGATTCGCCGGACAGAACACTGAAGCTTTCTTT.

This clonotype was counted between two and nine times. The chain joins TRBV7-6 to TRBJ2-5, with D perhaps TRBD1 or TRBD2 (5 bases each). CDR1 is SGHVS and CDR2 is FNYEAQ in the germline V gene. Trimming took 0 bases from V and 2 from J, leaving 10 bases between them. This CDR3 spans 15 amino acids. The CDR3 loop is CASSLAVGVQETQYF. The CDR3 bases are TGTGCCAGCAGCTTAGCGGTGGGGGTACAAGAGACCCAGTACTTC.

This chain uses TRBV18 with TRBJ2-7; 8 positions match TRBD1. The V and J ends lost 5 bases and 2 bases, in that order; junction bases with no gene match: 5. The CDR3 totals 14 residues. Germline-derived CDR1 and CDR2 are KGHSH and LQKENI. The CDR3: CASSGLQGAYEQYF. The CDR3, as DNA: TGTGCCAGCTCAGGACTACAGGGGGCCTACGAGCAGTACTTC.

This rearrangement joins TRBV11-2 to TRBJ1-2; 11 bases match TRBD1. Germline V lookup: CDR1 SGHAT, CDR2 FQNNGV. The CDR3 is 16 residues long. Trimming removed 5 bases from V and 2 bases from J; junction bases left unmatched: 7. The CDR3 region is CASSLSRTGGNYGYTF. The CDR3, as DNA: TGTGCCAGCAGCCTCTCCCGGACAGGGGGCAACTATGGCTACACCTTC.

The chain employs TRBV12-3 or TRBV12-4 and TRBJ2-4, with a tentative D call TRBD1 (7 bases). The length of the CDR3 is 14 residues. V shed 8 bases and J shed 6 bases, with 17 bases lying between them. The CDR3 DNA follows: TGTGCCAGCCGGGACAGAGCGGGTTTAAACATTCAGTACTTC. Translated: CASRDRAGLNIQYF.